Given below is one TCR beta chain in context. The record originates from a study of blood T cell repertoires in COVID-19. In the study overall: Sites across the United States, Italy and Spain contributed samples from acute and convalescent COVID-19.

The CDR3 covers 14 residues. With 8 bases removed from V and 0 bases from J, the gap between germline ends came to 9 bases. Germline lookup yields CDR1 SGHRS and CDR2 YFSETQ. The cohort comprised adults aged about 18 to 90 years residing in about two dozen US areas. Participants' own reports of clinical history determined their cohort assignment. In the authors' methods: Reference gene primer amplification yielded estimated nucleated cell counts. Measured with immunoSEQ multiplex PCR; TCRdb has only the in-frame clones, and not every one. V and J calls and clone size follow that table, whereas D and trimming were derived from the DNA. The profile shows 200,000 to 250,000 clones, about 86% of them singletons.

The chain has TRBV5-1 and TRBJ2-6, with D maybe TRBD1 (6 bases). The receptor was derived from a woman in her thirties or forties with acute COVID-19. The source material was PBMCs or T cells enriched from blood (not recorded which). The CDR3 spells CASGGGSGANVLTF. The CDR3 DNA sequence: TGCGCCAGTGGGGGCGGCTCTGGGGCCAACGTCCTGACTTTC.